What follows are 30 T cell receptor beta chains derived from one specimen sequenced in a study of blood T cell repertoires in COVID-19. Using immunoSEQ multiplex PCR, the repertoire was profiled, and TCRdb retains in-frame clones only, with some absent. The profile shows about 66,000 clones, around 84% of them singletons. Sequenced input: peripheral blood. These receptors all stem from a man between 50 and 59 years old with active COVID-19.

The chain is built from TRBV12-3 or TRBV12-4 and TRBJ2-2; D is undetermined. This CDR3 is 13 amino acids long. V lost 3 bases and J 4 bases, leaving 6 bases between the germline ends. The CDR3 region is CASSFRGTGELFF. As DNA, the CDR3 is TGTGCCAGCAGTTTTAGAGGCACCGGGGAGCTGTTTTTT.

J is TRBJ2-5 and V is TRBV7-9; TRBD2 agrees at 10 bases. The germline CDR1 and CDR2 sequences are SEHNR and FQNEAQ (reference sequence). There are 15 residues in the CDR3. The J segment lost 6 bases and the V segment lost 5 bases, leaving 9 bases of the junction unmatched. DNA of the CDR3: TGTGCCAGCAGCCCTCTAGCGGGAGAGGTAAAGACCCAGTACTTC. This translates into CASSPLAGEVKTQYF.

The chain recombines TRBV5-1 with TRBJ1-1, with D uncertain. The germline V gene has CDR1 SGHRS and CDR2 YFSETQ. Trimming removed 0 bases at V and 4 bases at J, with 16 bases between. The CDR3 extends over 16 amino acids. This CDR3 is CASSLAGGIEGTEAFF. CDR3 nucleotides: TGCGCCAGCAGCTTGGCCGGAGGGATTGAAGGCACTGAAGCTTTCTTT.

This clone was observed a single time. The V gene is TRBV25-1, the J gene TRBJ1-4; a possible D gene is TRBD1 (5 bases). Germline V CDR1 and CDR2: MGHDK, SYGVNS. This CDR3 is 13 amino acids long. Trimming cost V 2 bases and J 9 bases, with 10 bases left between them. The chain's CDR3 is CASSEVQEKKLFF. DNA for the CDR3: TGTGCCAGCAGTGAAGTACAGGAGAAAAAACTGTTTTTT.

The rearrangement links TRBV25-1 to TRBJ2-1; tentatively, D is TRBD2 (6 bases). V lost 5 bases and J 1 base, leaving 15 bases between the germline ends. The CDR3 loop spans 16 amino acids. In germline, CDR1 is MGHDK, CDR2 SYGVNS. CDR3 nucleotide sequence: TGTGCCAGCAGTAGGACGGGAGCTATTTCCTACAATGAGCAGTTCTTC. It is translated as CASSRTGAISYNEQFF.

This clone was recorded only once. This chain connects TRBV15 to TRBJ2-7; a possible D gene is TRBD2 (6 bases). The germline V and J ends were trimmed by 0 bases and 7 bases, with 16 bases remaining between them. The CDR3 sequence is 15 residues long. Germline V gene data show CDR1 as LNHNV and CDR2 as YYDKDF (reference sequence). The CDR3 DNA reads TGTGCCACCAGCAGAGATAGCGGCCCGGGTGGGGAGCAGTACTTC. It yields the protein CATSRDSGPGGEQYF.

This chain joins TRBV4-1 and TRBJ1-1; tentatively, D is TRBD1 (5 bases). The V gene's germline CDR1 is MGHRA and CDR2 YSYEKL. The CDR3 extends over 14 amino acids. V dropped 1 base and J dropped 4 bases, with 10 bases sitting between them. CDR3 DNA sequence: TGCGCCAGCAGCCAAGCGGGGGGAGGCACTGAAGCTTTCTTT. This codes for CASSQAGGGTEAFF.

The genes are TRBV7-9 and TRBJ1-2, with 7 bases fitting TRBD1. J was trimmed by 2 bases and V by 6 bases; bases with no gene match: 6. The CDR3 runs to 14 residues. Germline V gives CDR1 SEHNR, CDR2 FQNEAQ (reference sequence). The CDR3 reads CASRLDRANYGYTF. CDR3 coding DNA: TGTGCCAGCAGACTCGACAGGGCGAACTATGGCTACACCTTC.

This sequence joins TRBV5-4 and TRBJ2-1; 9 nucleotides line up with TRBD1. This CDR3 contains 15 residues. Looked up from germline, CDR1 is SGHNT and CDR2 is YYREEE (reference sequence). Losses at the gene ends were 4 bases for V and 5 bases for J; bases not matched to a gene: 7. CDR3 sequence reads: CASSQGQGRHNEQFF. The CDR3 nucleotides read TGTGCCAGCAGCCAGGGACAGGGACGGCACAATGAGCAGTTCTTC.

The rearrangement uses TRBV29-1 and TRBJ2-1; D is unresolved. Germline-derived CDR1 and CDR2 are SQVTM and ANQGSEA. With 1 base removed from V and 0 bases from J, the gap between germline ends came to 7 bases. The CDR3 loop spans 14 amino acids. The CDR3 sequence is CSVEVASSYNEQFF. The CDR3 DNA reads TGCAGCGTTGAAGTCGCCAGCTCCTACAATGAGCAGTTCTTC.

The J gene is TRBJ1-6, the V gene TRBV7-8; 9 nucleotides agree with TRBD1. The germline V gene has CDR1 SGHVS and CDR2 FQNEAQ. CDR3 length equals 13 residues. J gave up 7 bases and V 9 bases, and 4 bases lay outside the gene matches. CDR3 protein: CASGQGKNSPLHF. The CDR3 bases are TGTGCCAGTGGACAGGGGAAAAATTCACCCCTCCACTTT.

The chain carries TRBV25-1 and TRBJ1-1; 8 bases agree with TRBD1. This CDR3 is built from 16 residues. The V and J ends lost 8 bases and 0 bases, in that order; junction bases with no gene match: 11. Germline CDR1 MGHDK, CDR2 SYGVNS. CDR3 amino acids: CASGPTNRGMNTEAFF. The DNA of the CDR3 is TGTGCCAGCGGACCTACGAACAGGGGGATGAACACTGAAGCTTTCTTT.

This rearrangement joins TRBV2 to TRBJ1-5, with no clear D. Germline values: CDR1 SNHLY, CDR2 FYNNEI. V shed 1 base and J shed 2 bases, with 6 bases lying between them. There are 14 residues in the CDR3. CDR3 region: CASSEERGNQPQHF. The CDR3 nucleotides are TGTGCCAGCAGTGAAGAGAGGGGCAATCAGCCCCAGCATTTT. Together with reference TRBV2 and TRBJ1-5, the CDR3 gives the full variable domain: EPEVTQTPSHQVTQMGQEVILRCVPISNHLYFYWYRQILGQKVEFLVSFYNNEISEKSEIFDDQFSVERPDGSNFTLKIRSTKLEDSAMYFCASSEERGNQPQHFGDGTRLSIL.

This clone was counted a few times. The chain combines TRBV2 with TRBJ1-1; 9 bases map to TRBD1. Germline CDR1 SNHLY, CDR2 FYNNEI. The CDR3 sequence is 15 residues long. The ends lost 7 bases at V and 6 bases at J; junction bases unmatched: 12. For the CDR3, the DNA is TGTGCCAGCAAGTGGACAGGGGCCCTTACCGCTGAAGCTTTCTTT. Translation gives CASKWTGALTAEAFF. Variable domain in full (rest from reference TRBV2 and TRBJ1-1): EPEVTQTPSHQVTQMGQEVILRCVPISNHLYFYWYRQILGQKVEFLVSFYNNEISEKSEIFDDQFSVERPDGSNFTLKIRSTKLEDSAMYFCASKWTGALTAEAFFGQGTRLTVV.

CDR3 in amino acids: CASSSAGSGGNEQFF. The CDR3 coding sequence is TGCGCCAGCAGCTCGGCAGGTAGCGGGGGAAATGAGCAGTTCTTC. V is TRBV5-1 and J is TRBJ2-1; the match to TRBD2 covers 9 bases. J lost 7 bases, V lost 3 bases, and 8 bases had no gene match. CDR3 length equals 15 residues. From germline, CDR1 is SGHRS and CDR2 YFSETQ.

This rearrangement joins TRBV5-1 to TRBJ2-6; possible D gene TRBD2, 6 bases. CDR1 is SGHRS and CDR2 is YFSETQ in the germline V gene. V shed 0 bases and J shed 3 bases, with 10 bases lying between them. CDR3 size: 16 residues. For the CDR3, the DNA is TGCGCCAGCAGCTTGGATGGGGGAGGTGGGGCCAACGTCCTGACTTTC. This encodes CASSLDGGGGANVLTF.

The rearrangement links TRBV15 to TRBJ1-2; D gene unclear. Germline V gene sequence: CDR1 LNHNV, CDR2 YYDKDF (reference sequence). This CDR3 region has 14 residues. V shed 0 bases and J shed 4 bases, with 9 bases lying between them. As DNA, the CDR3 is TGTGCCACCAGCAGAGATACAGATCTCTATGGCTACACCTTC. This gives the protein CATSRDTDLYGYTF. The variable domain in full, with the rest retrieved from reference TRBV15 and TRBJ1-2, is DAMVIQNPRYQVTQFGKPVTLSCSQTLNHNVMYWYQQKSSQAPKLLFHYYDKDFNNEADTPDNFQSRRPNTSFCFLDIRSPGLGDTAMYLCATSRDTDLYGYTFGSGTRLTVV.

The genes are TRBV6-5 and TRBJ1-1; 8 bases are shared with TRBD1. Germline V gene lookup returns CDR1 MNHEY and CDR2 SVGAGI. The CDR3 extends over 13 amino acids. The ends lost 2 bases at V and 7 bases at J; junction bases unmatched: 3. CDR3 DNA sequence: TGTGCCAGCAGTTACGATGGACAGGGTGAAGCTTTCTTT. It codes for CASSYDGQGEAFF.

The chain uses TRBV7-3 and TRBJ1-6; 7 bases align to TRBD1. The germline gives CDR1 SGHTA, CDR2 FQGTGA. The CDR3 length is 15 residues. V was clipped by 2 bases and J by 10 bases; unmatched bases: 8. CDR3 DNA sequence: TGTGCCAGCAGCTTAGCCCCAGGGGGTCAGTCACCCCTCCACTTT. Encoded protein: CASSLAPGGQSPLHF.

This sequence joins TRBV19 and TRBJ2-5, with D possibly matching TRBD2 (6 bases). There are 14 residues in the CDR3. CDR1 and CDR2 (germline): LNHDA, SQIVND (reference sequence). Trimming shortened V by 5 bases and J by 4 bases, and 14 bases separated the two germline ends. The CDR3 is CASSSQEEGETQYF. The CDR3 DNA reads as TGTGCCAGTAGTTCACAGGAGGAGGGAGAGACCCAGTACTTC.

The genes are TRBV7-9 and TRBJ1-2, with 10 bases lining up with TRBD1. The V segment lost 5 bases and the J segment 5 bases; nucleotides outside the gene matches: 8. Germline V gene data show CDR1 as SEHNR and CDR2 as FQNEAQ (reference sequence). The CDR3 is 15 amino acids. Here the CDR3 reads CASSMGQGRSYGYTF. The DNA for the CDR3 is TGTGCCAGCAGCATGGGACAGGGGAGGAGTTATGGCTACACCTTC.

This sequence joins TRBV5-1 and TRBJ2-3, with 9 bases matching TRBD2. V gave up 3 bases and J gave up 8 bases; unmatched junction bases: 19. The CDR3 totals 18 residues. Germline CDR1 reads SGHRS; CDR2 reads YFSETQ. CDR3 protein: CASSYFGSGAGGLPTQYF. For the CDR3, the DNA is TGCGCCAGCAGCTACTTTGGTTCGGGAGCGGGAGGCTTACCTACGCAGTATTTT.

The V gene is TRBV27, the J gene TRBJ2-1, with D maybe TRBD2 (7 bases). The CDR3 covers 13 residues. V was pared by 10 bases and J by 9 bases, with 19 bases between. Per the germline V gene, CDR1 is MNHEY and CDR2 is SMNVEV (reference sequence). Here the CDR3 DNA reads TGTGCCATAAGGGGGGGAGAGTGGGCTGAGCAGTTCTTC. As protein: CAIRGGEWAEQFF.

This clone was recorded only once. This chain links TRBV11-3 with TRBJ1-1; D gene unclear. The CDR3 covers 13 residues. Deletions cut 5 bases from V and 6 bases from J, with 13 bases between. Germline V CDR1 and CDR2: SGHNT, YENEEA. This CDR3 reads CASSPGSVSEAFF. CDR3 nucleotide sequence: TGTGCCAGCAGCCCAGGTTCAGTCTCTGAAGCTTTCTTT.

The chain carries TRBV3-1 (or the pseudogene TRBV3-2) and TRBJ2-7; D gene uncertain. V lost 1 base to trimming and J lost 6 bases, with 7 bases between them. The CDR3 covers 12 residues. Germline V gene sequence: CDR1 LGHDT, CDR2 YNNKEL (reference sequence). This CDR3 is CASSQGLAEQYV. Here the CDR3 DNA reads TGTGCCAGCAGCCAAGGGTTGGCCGAGCAGTACGTC.

CDR3 sequence reads: CASSPDSSYNEQFF. The CDR3 coding sequence is TGTGCCAGCAGCCCTGACTCATCCTACAATGAGCAGTTCTTC. The V call is TRBV7-9, the J call TRBJ2-1; D ambiguous. Germline V gene lookup returns CDR1 SEHNR and CDR2 FQNEAQ (reference sequence). The V and J ends lost 5 bases and 1 base respectively, with 9 bases between them. This CDR3 comprises 14 residues.

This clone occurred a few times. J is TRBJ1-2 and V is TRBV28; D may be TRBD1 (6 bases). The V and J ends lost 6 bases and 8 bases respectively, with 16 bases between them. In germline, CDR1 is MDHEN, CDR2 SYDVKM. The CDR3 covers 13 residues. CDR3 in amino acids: CASRVGANGGYTF. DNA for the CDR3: TGTGCCAGCAGGGTGGGGGCAAATGGGGGCTACACCTTC.

CDR3 nucleotides: TGTGCCAGCAGCTTAGTCACAGGGTCCGGCTACGGCGAGCAGTACGTC. It encodes CASSLVTGSGYGEQYV. This sequence joins TRBV11-2 and TRBJ2-7; possible D gene TRBD1, 6 bases. Germline CDR1 reads SGHAT; CDR2 reads FQNNGV. V lost 1 base, J lost 6 bases, and 19 bases lay in between. CDR3 length: 16 amino acids.

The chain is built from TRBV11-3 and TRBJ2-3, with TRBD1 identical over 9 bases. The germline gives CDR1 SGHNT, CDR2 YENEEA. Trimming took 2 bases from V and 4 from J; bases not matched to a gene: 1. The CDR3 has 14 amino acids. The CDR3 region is CASSLRQGADTQYF. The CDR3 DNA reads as TGTGCCAGCAGCTTAAGACAGGGGGCAGATACGCAGTATTTT. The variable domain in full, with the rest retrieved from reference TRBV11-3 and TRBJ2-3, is EAGVVQSPRYKIIEKKQPVAFWCNPISGHNTLYWYLQNLGQGPELLIRYENEEAVDDSQLPKDRFSAERLKGVDSTLKIQPAELGDSAVYLCASSLRQGADTQYFGPGTRLTVL.

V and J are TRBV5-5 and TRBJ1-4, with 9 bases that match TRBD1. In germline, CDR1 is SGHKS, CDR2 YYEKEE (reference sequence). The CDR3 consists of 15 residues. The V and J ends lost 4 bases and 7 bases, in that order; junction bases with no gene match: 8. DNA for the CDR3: TGTGCCAGCAGCCTATCGGGACAGGGCGTTGAAAAACTGTTTTTT. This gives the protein CASSLSGQGVEKLFF.